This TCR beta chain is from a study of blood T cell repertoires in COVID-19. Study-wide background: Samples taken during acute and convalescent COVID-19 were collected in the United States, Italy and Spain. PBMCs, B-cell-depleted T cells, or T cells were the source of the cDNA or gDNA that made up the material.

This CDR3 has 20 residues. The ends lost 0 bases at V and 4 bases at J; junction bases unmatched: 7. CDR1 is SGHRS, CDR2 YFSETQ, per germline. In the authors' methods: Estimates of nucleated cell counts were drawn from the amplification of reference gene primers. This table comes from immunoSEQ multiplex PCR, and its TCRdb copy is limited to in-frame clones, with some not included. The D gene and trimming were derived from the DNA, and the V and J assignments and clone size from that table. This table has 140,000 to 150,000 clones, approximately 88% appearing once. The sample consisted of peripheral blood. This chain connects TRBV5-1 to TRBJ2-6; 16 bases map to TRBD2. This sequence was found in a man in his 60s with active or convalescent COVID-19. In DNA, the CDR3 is TGCGCCAGCAGCTTGGACGGGACTAGCGGGAGGGCGGAAGGGGCCAACGTCCTGACTTTC. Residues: CASSLDGTSGRAEGANVLTF.